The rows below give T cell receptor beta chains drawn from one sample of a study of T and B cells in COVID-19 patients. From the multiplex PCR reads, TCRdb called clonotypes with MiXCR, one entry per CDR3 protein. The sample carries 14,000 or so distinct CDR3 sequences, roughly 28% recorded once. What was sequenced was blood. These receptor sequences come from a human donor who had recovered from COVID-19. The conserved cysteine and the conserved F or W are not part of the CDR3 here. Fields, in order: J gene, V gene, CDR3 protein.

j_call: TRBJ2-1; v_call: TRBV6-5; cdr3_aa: ASPSPQREF
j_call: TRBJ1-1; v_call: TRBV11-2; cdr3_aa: ASSYTGGQTEAF
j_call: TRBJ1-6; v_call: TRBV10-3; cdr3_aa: AIRGTEFNSPLH
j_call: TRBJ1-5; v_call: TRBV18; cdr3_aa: ASSLDRFNQPQH
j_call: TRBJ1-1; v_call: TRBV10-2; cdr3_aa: ASNLLDSTEAF
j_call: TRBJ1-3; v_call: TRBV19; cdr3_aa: ASRFRGSGNTIY
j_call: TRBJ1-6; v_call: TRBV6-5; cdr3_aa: ASSEQGGEGSTLH
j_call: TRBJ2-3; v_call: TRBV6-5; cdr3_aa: ASSHWEPGLGMTDTQY
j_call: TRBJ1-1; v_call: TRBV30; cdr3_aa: AWRTGAAQAF
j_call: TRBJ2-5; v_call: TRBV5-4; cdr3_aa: ASSRTSGDLYETQY
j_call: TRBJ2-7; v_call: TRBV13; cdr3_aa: ASSPGLTYEQY
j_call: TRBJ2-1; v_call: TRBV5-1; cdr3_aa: ASSLDGPGLAGNEQF
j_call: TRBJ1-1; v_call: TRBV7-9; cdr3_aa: ASTQGNTEAF
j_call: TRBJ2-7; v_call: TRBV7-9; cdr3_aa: ASSVSGDYEQY
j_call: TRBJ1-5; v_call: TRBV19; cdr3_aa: ASKDGTAYSNQPQH
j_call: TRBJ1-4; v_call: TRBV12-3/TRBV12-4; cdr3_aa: ASSYSATNEKLF
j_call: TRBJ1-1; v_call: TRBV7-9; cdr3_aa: ASSNQGGGTEAF
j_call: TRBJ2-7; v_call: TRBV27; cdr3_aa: ASSSRGTSGSYEQY